One sample yielded the 20 T cell receptor beta chains listed below, sequenced in a study of T-cell memory formation after mild COVID-19. TCRdb reanalysed the 5' RACE reads using MiXCR and keeps one entry per CDR3 protein. Among more than 400,000 distinct CDR3 sequences, roughly 20% were seen once, and the ten largest hold approximately 13%. Sequenced material: PBMCs or a T cell subset sorted from them (not recorded which). These receptors all stem from an adult woman who had mild COVID-19 (a few samples of this study predate the infection). Cell type and time point are not known.

This clonotype was detected only a few times. The chain employs TRBV20-1 and TRBJ2-1, with 13 bases aligning to TRBD2. The CDR3 has 15 amino acids. Per germline, CDR1 DFQATT and CDR2 SNEGSKA (reference sequence). V lost 1 base and J lost 8; bases outside the gene matches: 5. The CDR3 bases are TGCAGTGCTAGAGGGACTAGCGGGAGTATCGATGAGCAGTTCTTC. It translates to CSARGTSGSIDEQFF.

V gene TRBV30 combines with J gene TRBJ1-1, with D unclear. V lost 4 bases and J 3 bases, leaving 12 bases between the germline ends. CDR1 and CDR2 from the germline V gene are GTSNPN and SVGIG (reference sequence). The CDR3 is made up of 13 amino acids. Written as DNA, the CDR3 is TGTGCCTGGATGGCCACGCGGTACACTGAAGCTTTCTTT. Amino acid sequence: CAWMATRYTEAFF.

The rearrangement uses TRBV23-1 and TRBJ2-7; D possibly corresponds to TRBD2 (6 bases). TRBV23-1 belongs to the ORF category, with a function that is uncertain. Trimming took 4 bases from V and 0 from J, leaving 19 bases between them. CDR3 length: 17 residues. Here the CDR3 DNA reads TGCGCCAGCAGTCCGGGGGTGGGCAGCTTAAGCTCCTACGAGCAGTACTTC. It yields the protein CASSPGVGSLSSYEQYF.

This clonotype was seen only a few times. This chain connects TRBV14 to TRBJ1-1; D unclear. The CDR3 is 14 amino acids. V dropped 1 base and J dropped 6 bases, with 12 bases sitting between them. CDR1 is SGHDN and CDR2 is FVKESK in the germline V gene. The CDR3 bases are TGTGCCAGCAGCCAAGTTCAAGGTGTCTCTGAAGCTTTCTTT. As protein: CASSQVQGVSEAFF.

V is TRBV4-1 and J is TRBJ2-2; 11 positions agree with TRBD2. CDR1 MGHRA and CDR2 YSYEKL come from the germline V gene. Unmatched junction bases numbered 9, after V lost 2 bases and J lost 4 bases. There are 18 residues in the CDR3. The CDR3 nucleotides read TGCGCCAGCAGCCAACAATTAGCGGGGGGGCCGAGCACCGGGGAGCTGTTTTTT. Residues: CASSQQLAGGPSTGELFF.

This sequence joins TRBV5-1 and TRBJ2-7; 11 bases agree with TRBD2. V was pared by 1 base and J by 4 bases, with 4 bases of the junction left unmatched. The germline gives CDR1 SGHRS, CDR2 YFSETQ. The CDR3 is 15 residues long. The CDR3 sequence is CASSLPGTSGYEQYF. CDR3 DNA sequence: TGCGCCAGCAGCTTGCCCGGGACTAGCGGATACGAGCAGTACTTC. Variable domain in full (rest from reference TRBV5-1 and TRBJ2-7): KAGVTQTPRYLIKTRGQQVTLSCSPISGHRSVSWYQQTPGQGLQFLFEYFSETQRNKGNFPGRFSGRQFSNSRSEMNVSTLELGDSALYLCASSLPGTSGYEQYFGPGTRLTVT.

The V call is TRBV7-3, the J call TRBJ2-2, with D perhaps TRBD2 (5 bases). V lost 2 bases and J 2 bases, leaving 12 bases between the germline ends. This CDR3 has 16 amino acids. Germline CDR1 is SGHTA and CDR2 is FQGTGA. CDR3 in amino acids: CASSLGSWGNTGELFF. Written as DNA, the CDR3 is TGTGCCAGCAGCTTAGGGAGCTGGGGTAACACCGGGGAGCTGTTTTTT.

The V call is TRBV7-8, the J call TRBJ2-7; D is unresolved. The germline CDR1 and CDR2 sequences are SGHVS and FQNEAQ. This CDR3 is 12 amino acids long. V was cut by 0 bases and J by 5 bases, with 5 bases left in between. The CDR3 reads CASSLAVNEQYF. CDR3 coding DNA: TGTGCCAGCAGCTTAGCCGTCAACGAGCAGTACTTC.

A few counts support this clonotype. This chain links TRBV20-1 with TRBJ1-2, with 8 bases lining up with TRBD1. This CDR3 spans 15 amino acids. Trimming cost V 2 bases and J 3 bases; bases outside gene matches: 8. Germline assignment: CDR1 DFQATT and CDR2 SNEGSKA (reference sequence). CDR3 coding DNA: TGCAGTGCTAGACCCCGACAGGGGTGGTACTATGGCTACACCTTC. It encodes CSARPRQGWYYGYTF.

This clonotype was detected a few times. The chain is built from TRBV4-1 and TRBJ2-1, with D unresolved. The CDR3 contains 17 residues. Trimming cost V 0 bases and J 0 bases, with 12 bases left between them. CDR1 and CDR2 from the germline V gene are MGHRA and YSYEKL. CDR3: CASSQDLPRSSYNEQFF. CDR3 coding DNA: TGCGCCAGCAGCCAAGATCTCCCTAGGAGCTCCTACAATGAGCAGTTCTTC.

The gene calls are TRBV6-1 and TRBJ2-6, with unresolved D. Germline V CDR1 and CDR2: MNHNS, SASEGT. V lost 9 bases and J lost 0, with 12 bases in between. CDR3 length: 15 amino acids. In DNA form, the CDR3 reads TGTGCCAGTAAGGCCGTTTTCTCTGGGGCCAACGTCCTGACTTTC. This translates into CASKAVFSGANVLTF.

This clonotype was found many times. The chain couples TRBV3-1 to TRBJ2-7; TRBD2 aligns across 11 bases. Germline V gene sequence: CDR1 LGHDT, CDR2 YNNKEL (reference sequence). V lost 5 bases and J lost 9; bases outside the gene matches: 3. This CDR3 region has 12 residues. CDR3 sequence reads: CASSDGTSGQYF. The CDR3, as DNA: TGTGCCAGCAGCGACGGGACTAGCGGGCAGTACTTC.

The rearrangement uses TRBV5-1 and TRBJ2-1; the match to TRBD2 covers 14 bases. This CDR3 comprises 17 residues. The V and J ends lost 1 base and 1 base, in that order; junction bases with no gene match: 1. Looked up from germline, CDR1 is SGHRS and CDR2 is YFSETQ. For the CDR3, the DNA is TGCGCCAGCAGCTTGCGACTAGCGGGAGGGTCCTACAATGAGCAGTTCTTC. Translated: CASSLRLAGGSYNEQFF. Using reference TRBV5-1 and TRBJ2-1 for the parts outside the CDR3, the full variable domain is KAGVTQTPRYLIKTRGQQVTLSCSPISGHRSVSWYQQTPGQGLQFLFEYFSETQRNKGNFPGRFSGRQFSNSRSEMNVSTLELGDSALYLCASSLRLAGGSYNEQFFGPGTRLTVL.

This clonotype was counted a single time. The chain is built from TRBV14 and TRBJ2-5; D unclear. The CDR3 runs 15 residues. V lost 1 base to trimming and J lost 1 base, with 10 bases between them. Germline V CDR1 and CDR2: SGHDN, FVKESK. The CDR3 DNA is TGTGCCAGCAGCCAAGGTTGGCACATCCAAGAGACCCAGTACTTC. Its protein product is CASSQGWHIQETQYF.

This clonotype occurred once. The V call is TRBV5-8, the J call TRBJ1-5; D ambiguous. CDR3 length: 16 residues. The V gene's germline CDR1 is SGHTS and CDR2 YDEGEE. Trimming removed 0 bases at V and 0 bases at J, with 10 bases between. CDR3 DNA sequence: TGTGCCAGCAGCTTGGATCGCATATATAGCAATCAGCCCCAGCATTTT. Amino acid sequence: CASSLDRIYSNQPQHF.

This chain links TRBV12-1 with TRBJ1-2. TRBV12-1 is classified as a pseudogene. CDR3 size: 16 residues. The CDR3 loop is CASSPGEQLLNYGYTF. For the CDR3, the DNA is TGTGCCAGCAGCCCAGGAGAGCAGCTCTTAAACTATGGCTACACCTTC.

J is TRBJ1-2 and V is TRBV12-3 or TRBV12-4; the D gene is possibly TRBD1 (5 bases). The CDR3 covers 15 residues. The V and J ends lost 6 bases and 4 bases respectively, with 18 bases between them. CDR3: CASSYLPGQIYGYTF. CDR3 sequence (DNA): TGTGCCAGCAGCTACCTGCCGGGGCAGATCTATGGCTACACCTTC.

CDR3 coding DNA: TGTGCCAGCAGTGTCGAGGGTCTGACCTACGAGCAGTACTTC. The encoded protein is CASSVEGLTYEQYF. V and J are TRBV12-3 or TRBV12-4 and TRBJ2-7; tentative D call: TRBD2 (5 bases). This CDR3 spans 14 amino acids. V lost 5 bases and J 2 bases, leaving 13 bases between the germline ends.

The V call is TRBV6-5, the J call TRBJ1-2, with D hard to call. Trimming shortened V by 8 bases and J by 0 bases, and 10 bases separated the two germline ends. In germline, CDR1 is MNHEY, CDR2 SVGAGI. The CDR3 covers 13 residues. The CDR3 sequence: CASWQPANYGYTF. CDR3 in DNA: TGTGCCAGCTGGCAGCCAGCTAACTATGGCTACACCTTC.

The V and J genes are TRBV12-3 or TRBV12-4 and TRBJ1-1; perhaps TRBD1 as D (5 bases). This CDR3 is 16 amino acids long. Trimming left V 6 bases short and J 4 bases short, with 21 bases between. In DNA, the CDR3 is TGTGCCAGCAGCCTTAATCCGGGGCTCAGAAGCACTGAAGCTTTCTTT. Translating it yields CASSLNPGLRSTEAFF.